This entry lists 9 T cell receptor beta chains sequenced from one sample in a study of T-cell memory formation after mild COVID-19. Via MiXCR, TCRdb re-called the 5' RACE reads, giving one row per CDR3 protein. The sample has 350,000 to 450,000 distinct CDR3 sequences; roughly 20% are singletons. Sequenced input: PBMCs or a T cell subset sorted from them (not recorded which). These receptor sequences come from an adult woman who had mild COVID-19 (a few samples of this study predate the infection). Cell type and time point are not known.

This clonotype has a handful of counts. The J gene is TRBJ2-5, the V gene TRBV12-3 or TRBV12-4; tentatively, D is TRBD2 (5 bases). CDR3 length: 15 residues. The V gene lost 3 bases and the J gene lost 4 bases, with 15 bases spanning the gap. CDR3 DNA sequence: TGTGCCAGCAGTTTCGGATCTTTACGGGGAGAGACCCAGTACTTC. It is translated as CASSFGSLRGETQYF.

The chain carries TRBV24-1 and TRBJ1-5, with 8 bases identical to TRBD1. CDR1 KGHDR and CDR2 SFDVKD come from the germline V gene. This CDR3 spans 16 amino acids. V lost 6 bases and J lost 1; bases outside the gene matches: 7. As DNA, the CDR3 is TGTGCCACCAGTCCCTCAGGGGGCCGGAGCAATCAGCCCCAGCATTTT. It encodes CATSPSGGRSNQPQHF.

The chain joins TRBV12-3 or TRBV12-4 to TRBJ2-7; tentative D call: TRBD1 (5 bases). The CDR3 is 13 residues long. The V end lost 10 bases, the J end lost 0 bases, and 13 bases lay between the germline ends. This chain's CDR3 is CATTLDSSYEQYF. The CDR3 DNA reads TGTGCCACCACACTCGACAGCTCCTACGAGCAGTACTTC.

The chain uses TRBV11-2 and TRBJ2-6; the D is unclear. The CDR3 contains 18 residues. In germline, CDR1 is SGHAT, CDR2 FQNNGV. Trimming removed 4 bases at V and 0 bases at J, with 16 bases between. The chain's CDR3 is CASSSSWALSSGANVLTF. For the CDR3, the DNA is TGTGCCAGCAGCTCTTCCTGGGCCCTGAGCTCTGGGGCCAACGTCCTGACTTTC. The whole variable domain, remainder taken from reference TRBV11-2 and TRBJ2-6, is EAGVAQSPRYKIIEKRQSVAFWCNPISGHATLYWYQQILGQGPKLLIQFQNNGVVDDSQLPKDRFSAERLKGVDSTLKIQPAKLEDSAVYLCASSSSWALSSGANVLTFGAGSRLTVL.

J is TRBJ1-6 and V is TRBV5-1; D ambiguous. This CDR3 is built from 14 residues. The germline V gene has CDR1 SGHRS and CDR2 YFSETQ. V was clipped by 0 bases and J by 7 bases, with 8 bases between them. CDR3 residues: CASSLEQMNSPLHF. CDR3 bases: TGCGCCAGCAGCTTGGAACAGATGAATTCACCCCTCCACTTT.

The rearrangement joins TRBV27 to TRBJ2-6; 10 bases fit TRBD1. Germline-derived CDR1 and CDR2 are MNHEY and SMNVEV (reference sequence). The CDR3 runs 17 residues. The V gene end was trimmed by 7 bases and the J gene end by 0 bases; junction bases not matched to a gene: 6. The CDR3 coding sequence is TGTGCCAGCACGAGACAGGGGGCGCGCTCTGGGGCCAACGTCCTGACTTTC. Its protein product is CASTRQGARSGANVLTF.

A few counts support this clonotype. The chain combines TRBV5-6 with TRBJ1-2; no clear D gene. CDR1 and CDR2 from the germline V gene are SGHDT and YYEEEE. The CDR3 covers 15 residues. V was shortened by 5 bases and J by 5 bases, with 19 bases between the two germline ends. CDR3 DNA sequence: TGTGCCAGCAGTTTCCGGACGACGTCCTATTATGGCTACACCTTC. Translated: CASSFRTTSYYGYTF.

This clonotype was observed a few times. As DNA, the CDR3 is TGTGCCAGCAGCTTGGCCCGGAGGAGGCACAATGAGCAGTTCTTC. This gives the protein CASSLARRRHNEQFF. The V gene is TRBV5-6, the J gene TRBJ2-1; D is possibly TRBD2 (5 bases). The CDR3 runs 15 residues. The germline CDR1 and CDR2 sequences are SGHDT and YYEEEE. V lost 0 bases, J lost 5 bases, and 12 bases lay in between.

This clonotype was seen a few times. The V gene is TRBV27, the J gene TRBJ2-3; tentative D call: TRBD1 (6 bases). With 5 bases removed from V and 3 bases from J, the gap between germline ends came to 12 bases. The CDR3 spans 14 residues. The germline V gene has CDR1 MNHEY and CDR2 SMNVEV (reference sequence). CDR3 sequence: CASSPNRVTDTQYF. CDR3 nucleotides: TGTGCCAGCAGTCCGAACAGGGTAACAGATACGCAGTATTTT.